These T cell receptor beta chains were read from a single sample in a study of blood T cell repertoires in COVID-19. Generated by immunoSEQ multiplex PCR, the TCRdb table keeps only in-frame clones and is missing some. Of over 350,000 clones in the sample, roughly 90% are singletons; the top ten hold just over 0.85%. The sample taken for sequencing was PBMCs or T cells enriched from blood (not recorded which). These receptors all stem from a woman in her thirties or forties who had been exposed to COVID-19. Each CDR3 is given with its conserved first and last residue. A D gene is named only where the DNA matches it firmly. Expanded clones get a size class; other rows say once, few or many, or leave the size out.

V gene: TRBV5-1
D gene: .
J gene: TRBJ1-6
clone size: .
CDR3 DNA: TGCGCCAGCAGCCTCAGACAGAATTCACCCCTCCACTTT
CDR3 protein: CASSLRQNSPLHF

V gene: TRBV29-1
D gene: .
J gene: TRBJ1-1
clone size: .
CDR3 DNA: TGCAGCGTTGCCAGGGGTCTGAACACTGAAGCTTTCTTT
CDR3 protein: CSVARGLNTEAFF

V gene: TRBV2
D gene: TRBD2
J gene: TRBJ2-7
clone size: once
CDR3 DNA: TGTGCCAGCAGCCTTGGGGGGGATTTCTCCTACGAGCAGTACTTC
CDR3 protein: CASSLGGDFSYEQYF

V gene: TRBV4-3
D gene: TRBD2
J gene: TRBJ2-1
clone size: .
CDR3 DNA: TGCGCCAGCAGCCAAGATCTTAGCGGGAGTTATGCGGATGAGCAGTTCTTC
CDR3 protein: CASSQDLSGSYADEQFF

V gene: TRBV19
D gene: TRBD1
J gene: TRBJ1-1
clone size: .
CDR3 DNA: TGTGCCAGTACCTCGACAGGGGCCAACACTGAAGCTTTCTTT
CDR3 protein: CASTSTGANTEAFF

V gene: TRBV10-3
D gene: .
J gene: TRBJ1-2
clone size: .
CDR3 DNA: TGTGCCATCAGTGAGTCCCCCTCAACAGGGATCTATGGCTACACCTTC
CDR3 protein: CAISESPSTGIYGYTF

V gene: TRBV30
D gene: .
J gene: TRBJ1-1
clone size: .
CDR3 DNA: TGTGCCTGGGGGCGCGAGGCCACTGAAGCTTTCTTT
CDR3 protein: CAWGREATEAFF

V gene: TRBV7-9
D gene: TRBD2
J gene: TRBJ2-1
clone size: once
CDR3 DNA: TGTGCCAGCAGCGTACTGGGGACTAGCGGGCGAAAAAATGAGCAGTTCTTC
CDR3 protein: CASSVLGTSGRKNEQFF

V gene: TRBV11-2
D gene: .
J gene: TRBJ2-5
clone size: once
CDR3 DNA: TGTGCCAGCAGCTTACTAGTACAAGAGACCCAGTACTTC
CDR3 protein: CASSLLVQETQYF

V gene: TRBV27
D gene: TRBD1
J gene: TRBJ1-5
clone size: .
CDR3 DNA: TGTGCCAGCAGCTCACGAACAGGGGGGGATCAGCCCCAGCATTTT
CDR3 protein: CASSSRTGGDQPQHF

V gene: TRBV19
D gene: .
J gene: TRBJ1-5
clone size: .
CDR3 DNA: TGTGCCAGTAGATCCAAGGGCAGGGGAGGGGGTCAGCCCCAGCATTTT
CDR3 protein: CASRSKGRGGGQPQHF

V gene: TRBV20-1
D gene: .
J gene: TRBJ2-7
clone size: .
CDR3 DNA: TGCAGTGCTAGTCGTGGGGGGTGGGAGCAGTACTTC
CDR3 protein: CSASRGGWEQYF

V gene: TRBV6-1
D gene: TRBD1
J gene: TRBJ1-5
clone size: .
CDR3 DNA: TGTGCCAGCAGTGAGGCAGGGGGAGGCAATCAGCCCCAGCATTTT
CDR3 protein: CASSEAGGGNQPQHF

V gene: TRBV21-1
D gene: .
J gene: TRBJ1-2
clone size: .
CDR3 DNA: TGTGCCAGCAGCGCTCATGGACGGGGGGTAGGCTACACCTTC
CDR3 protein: CASSAHGRGVGYTF

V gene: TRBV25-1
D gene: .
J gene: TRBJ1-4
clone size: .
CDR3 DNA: TGTGCCAGCAGTGGCCCAGGGAGGGTAAATGAAAAACTGTTTTTT
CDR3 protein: CASSGPGRVNEKLFF

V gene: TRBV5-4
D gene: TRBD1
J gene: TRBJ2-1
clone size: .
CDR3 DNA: TGTGCCAGCAGCCTCCCCTCAGACAGGGACAATGAGCAGTTCTTC
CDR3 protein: CASSLPSDRDNEQFF

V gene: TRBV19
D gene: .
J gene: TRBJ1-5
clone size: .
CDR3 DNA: TGTGCCAGTAGTACCCTGGCGTCAGGGAATCAGCCCCAGCATTTT
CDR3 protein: CASSTLASGNQPQHF

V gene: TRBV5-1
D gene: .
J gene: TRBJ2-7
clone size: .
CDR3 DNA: TGCGCCAGCACCCCCCTGGGGCAGGGTACCTACGAGCAGTACTTC
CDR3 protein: CASTPLGQGTYEQYF

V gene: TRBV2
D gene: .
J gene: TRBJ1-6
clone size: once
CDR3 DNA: TGTGCCAGCAAATTGACAGAAAATTCACCCCTCCACTTT
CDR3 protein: CASKLTENSPLHF

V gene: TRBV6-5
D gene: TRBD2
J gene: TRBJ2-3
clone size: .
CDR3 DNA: TGTGCCAGCAGTTCAATAGCGGGAGCGGGAGATACGCAGTATTTT
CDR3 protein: CASSSIAGAGDTQYF

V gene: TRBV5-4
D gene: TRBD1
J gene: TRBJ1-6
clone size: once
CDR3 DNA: TGTGCCAGCAGCTTTCGGGACAGTTATAATTCACCCCTCCACTTT
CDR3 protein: CASSFRDSYNSPLHF

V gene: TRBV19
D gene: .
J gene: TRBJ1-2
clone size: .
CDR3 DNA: TGTGCCAGTAGTATAGTCGCGGGTATGGACTATGGCTACACCTTC
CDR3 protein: CASSIVAGMDYGYTF

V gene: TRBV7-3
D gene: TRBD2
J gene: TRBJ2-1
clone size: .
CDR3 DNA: TGTGCCAGCAGCTTAACGCTAGCGGGGTATCACAATGAGCAGTTCTTC
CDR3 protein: CASSLTLAGYHNEQFF

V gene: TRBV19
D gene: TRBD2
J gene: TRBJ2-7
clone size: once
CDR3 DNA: TGTGCCAGTAGTTACGGGGAGGGGCCTTACGAGCAGTACTTC
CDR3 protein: CASSYGEGPYEQYF

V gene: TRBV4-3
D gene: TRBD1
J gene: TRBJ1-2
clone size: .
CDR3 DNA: TGCGCCAGCAGCCACGGGACAGGGGGCGATGGCTACACCTTC
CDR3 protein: CASSHGTGGDGYTF

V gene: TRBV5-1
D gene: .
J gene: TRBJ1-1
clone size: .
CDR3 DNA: TGCGCCAGCAGCTCCCTCCCCAAAATAACAGGGTCCACGTTATTCAACACTGAAGCTTTCTTT
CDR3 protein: CASSSLPKITGSTLFNTEAFF

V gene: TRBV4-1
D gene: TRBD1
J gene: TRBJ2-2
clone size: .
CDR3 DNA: TGCGCCAGCAGCCATCCCCGGGACAGGAGCACCGGGGAGCTGTTTTTT
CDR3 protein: CASSHPRDRSTGELFF

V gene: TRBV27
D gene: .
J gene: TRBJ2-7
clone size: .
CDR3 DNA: TGTGCCAGCAGCCCCCAGGGGCACACCTACGAGCAGTACTTC
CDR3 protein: CASSPQGHTYEQYF

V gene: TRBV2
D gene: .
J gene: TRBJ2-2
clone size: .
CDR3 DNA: TGTGCCAGCATGACAACTAACACCGGGGAGCTGTTTTTT
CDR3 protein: CASMTTNTGELFF

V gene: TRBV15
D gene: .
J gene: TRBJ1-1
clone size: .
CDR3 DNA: TGTGCCACCAGCCAAGAGAGGCGGCCAGAATCAGCTTTCTTT
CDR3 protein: CATSQERRPESAFF

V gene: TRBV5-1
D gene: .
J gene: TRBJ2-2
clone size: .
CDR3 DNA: TGCGCCAGCAGCTTGACAGTGGCAGGGCGGAGCGGGGAGCTGTTTTTT
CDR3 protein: CASSLTVAGRSGELFF

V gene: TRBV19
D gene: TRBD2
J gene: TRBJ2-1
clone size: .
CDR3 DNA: TGTGCCAGTAGTATCGCTAGCGGGGGGGCCTCCTACAATGAGCAGTTCTTC
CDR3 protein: CASSIASGGASYNEQFF

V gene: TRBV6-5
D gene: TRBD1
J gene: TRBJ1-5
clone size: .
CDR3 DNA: TGTGCCAGCAGAAAGGACAGGGGGCGCAATCAGCCCCAGCATTTT
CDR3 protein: CASRKDRGRNQPQHF